The 8 T cell receptor beta chains below were found in one sample sequenced in a study of T-cell reconstitution after alpha-beta-depleted transplantation in children. It was with unique molecular identifiers that the TCRbeta library was prepared. A single record per CDR3 protein comes from TCRdb applying MiXCR to the PCR reads. In the table there are around 490,000 distinct CDR3 sequences, over 10% of which are singletons. This sample comprised PBMCs, mostly from graft donor cells, obtained 180 days after TCRalphabeta/CD19-depleted stem cell transplant. The source of these receptors is a female patient aged 2-10 years who had a stem cell transplant for aplastic anemia, so the T cells may come from the graft donor.

This clonotype was seen a few times. The CDR3 loop reads CASSPPCGDEGNQPQHF. The CDR3 nucleotides are TGCGCCAGCAGCCCCCCGTGTGGGGACGAAGGCAATCAGCCCCAGCATTTT. J is TRBJ1-5 and V is TRBV5-1; D might be TRBD1 (5 bases). Germline CDR1 is SGHRS and CDR2 is YFSETQ. Trimming pared 4 bases from V and 2 bases from J, leaving 19 bases between. This CDR3 is built from 17 residues.

In its sample, this clonotype was seen a few times. J is TRBJ2-6 and V is TRBV27; 8 nucleotides match TRBD1. Germline V CDR1 and CDR2: MNHEY, SMNVEV (reference sequence). V shed 5 bases, J shed 2 bases, and the junction held 8 bases outside the gene matches. The CDR3 totals 17 residues. The CDR3 loop reads CASSPRDRLTGANVLTF. CDR3 sequence (DNA): TGTGCCAGCAGTCCCCGGGACAGGCTGACTGGGGCCAACGTCCTGACTTTC.

This clonotype was seen repeatedly, ten times or more. This chain connects TRBV27 to TRBJ2-1; TRBD2 matches 13 bases. The V gene end was trimmed by 7 bases and the J gene end by 2 bases; junction bases not matched to a gene: 8. This CDR3 is 17 amino acids long. Germline V gene data show CDR1 as MNHEY and CDR2 as SMNVEV (reference sequence). Written as DNA, the CDR3 is TGTGCCAGCACCTTACTACTAGCGGGAGGGCCCTACAATGAGCAGTTCTTC. It encodes CASTLLLAGGPYNEQFF.

This clonotype was seen at least ten times. The V and J genes are TRBV12-3 or TRBV12-4 and TRBJ1-5; the D gene is possibly TRBD1 (5 bases). This CDR3 comprises 16 residues. The V end lost 3 bases, the J end lost 0 bases, and 12 bases lay between the germline ends. The CDR3 coding sequence is TGTGCCAGCAGTTTGGCGGGACTAAGTAGCAATCAGCCCCAGCATTTT. This sequence encodes CASSLAGLSSNQPQHF.

This clonotype came up a few times. The rearrangement uses TRBV15 and TRBJ2-1; 8 nucleotides align to TRBD1. Germline assignment: CDR1 LNHNV and CDR2 YYDKDF (reference sequence). J was trimmed by 5 bases and V by 1 base; bases with no gene match: 7. The CDR3 has 16 residues. CDR3 residues: CATSRVRDRTDNEQFF. The CDR3 DNA reads as TGTGCCACCAGCAGAGTCCGGGACAGGACTGACAATGAGCAGTTCTTC.

The chain is built from TRBV6-1 and TRBJ2-1; a weak D match, TRBD2 (6 bases). This CDR3 has 16 residues. Trimming cost V 2 bases and J 6 bases, with 17 bases left between them. Germline CDR1 MNHNS, CDR2 SASEGT. The DNA of the CDR3 is TGTGCCAGCAGTGAACGAACCGGGAGAACCCGCAATGAGCAGTTCTTC. This gives the protein CASSERTGRTRNEQFF.

The CDR3 DNA follows: TGCGCCAGCAGCTTGTTGCAGGGGGCCGCTGAAGCTTTCTTT. Translating gives CASSLLQGAAEAFF. The chain joins TRBV5-1 to TRBJ1-1; TRBD1 aligns across 8 bases. V shed 1 base and J 6 bases; nucleotides not matched to a gene: 5. Germline assignment: CDR1 SGHRS and CDR2 YFSETQ. The CDR3 totals 14 residues. Full variable domain (remainder filled in from reference TRBV5-1 and TRBJ1-1): KAGVTQTPRYLIKTRGQQVTLSCSPISGHRSVSWYQQTPGQGLQFLFEYFSETQRNKGNFPGRFSGRQFSNSRSEMNVSTLELGDSALYLCASSLLQGAAEAFFGQGTRLTVV.

This chain joins TRBV28 and TRBJ2-6, with 8 bases lining up with TRBD1. The ends lost 2 bases at V and 2 bases at J; junction bases unmatched: 8. Per the germline V gene, CDR1 is MDHEN and CDR2 is SYDVKM. CDR3 size: 18 residues. The CDR3 loop is CASSLRVQGATGANVLTF. Here the CDR3 DNA reads TGTGCCAGCAGTTTAAGGGTCCAGGGGGCAACTGGGGCCAACGTCCTGACTTTC.